Reported below is one T cell receptor beta chain. Antigen unknown. Germline values: CDR1 SNHLY, CDR2 FYNNEI. The V end was cut by 2 bases, the J end by 0 bases, with 8 bases between. This CDR3 region has 15 residues. This table comes from immunoSEQ multiplex PCR, and its TCRdb copy is limited to in-frame clones, with some not included. This table has 80,000 to 90,000 clones, roughly 90% appearing once. This specimen belongs to a study of T cell responses to AZD1222 COVID-19 vaccine. The study, taken as a whole, reports: After two AZD1222 doses, spike-specific TCR breadth and depth rose versus day 0. Spike-wide coverage was observed for vaccine-associated CD4 TCRs, with dominant responses at 160-218 and 743-854.

This TCR came from an adult in good health. The sample here was peripheral blood, taken on day 0 of MenACWY control vaccination. The chain carries TRBV2 and TRBJ2-1, with no clear D. As DNA, the CDR3 is TGTGCCAGCAGTGAAATGCGATACTCCTACAATGAGCAGTTCTTC. Protein product: CASSEMRYSYNEQFF.